What follows are 22 T cell receptor beta chains derived from one specimen sequenced in a study of blood T cell repertoires in COVID-19. Sequencing used immunoSEQ multiplex PCR; TCRdb keeps in-frame clones, though not all of them. This table holds around 150,000 clones, about 93% found once. The specimen sequenced was peripheral blood. These receptors all come from a woman between 50 and 59 years old with acute or convalescent COVID-19.

This rearrangement joins TRBV7-2 to TRBJ2-5; D is uncertain. The CDR3 totals 14 residues. V lost 1 base and J 1 base, leaving 7 bases between the germline ends. Germline V gene data show CDR1 as SGHTA and CDR2 as FQGNSA. CDR3 coding DNA: TGTGCCAGCAGCTTAGGCGGCAGCCAAGAGACCCAGTACTTC. It is translated as CASSLGGSQETQYF.

The genes are TRBV5-5 and TRBJ2-2; D is undetermined. Trimming pared 4 bases from V and 0 bases from J, leaving 4 bases between. The V gene's germline CDR1 is SGHKS and CDR2 YYEKEE (reference sequence). CDR3 length equals 13 residues. The CDR3 here is CASSTANTGELFF. For the CDR3, the DNA is TGTGCCAGCAGCACAGCGAACACCGGGGAGCTGTTTTTT.

This chain uses TRBV6-2 or TRBV6-3 with TRBJ2-7, with 7 bases matching TRBD1. The CDR3 covers 16 residues. The germline gives CDR1 MNHEY, CDR2 SVGEGT. Germline trimming cut 4 bases from V and 2 bases from J; bases unmatched to any gene: 11. CDR3 DNA sequence: TGTGCCAGCAGTTTACTACGGACAGGATTCACCTACGAGCAGTACTTC. Protein sequence: CASSLLRTGFTYEQYF.

This CDR3 is CAISGGRELPNQPQHF. CDR3 in DNA: TGTGCCATCAGCGGAGGCCGGGAGCTACCCAATCAGCCCCAGCATTTT. This chain joins TRBV10-3 and TRBJ1-5; D not certain. The germline gives CDR1 ENHRY, CDR2 SYGVKD. The V end lost 6 bases, the J end lost 3 bases, and 18 bases lay between the germline ends. There are 16 residues in the CDR3.

The chain is built from TRBV18 and TRBJ2-2; D unresolved. Trimming left V 2 bases short and J 5 bases short, with 12 bases between. Per the germline V gene, CDR1 is KGHSH and CDR2 is LQKENI. The CDR3 loop spans 15 amino acids. The CDR3 region is CASSPNTPRTGELFF. The CDR3 bases are TGTGCCAGCTCACCAAACACCCCGAGGACCGGGGAGCTGTTTTTT.

This clone was observed a few times. Other DNA sequences in the sample encode the same CDR3. The chain links TRBV6-5 to TRBJ1-2; the D is unclear. The CDR3 is made up of 12 amino acids. CDR1 and CDR2 from the germline V gene are MNHEY and SVGAGI. V lost 8 bases, J lost 0 bases, and 7 bases lay in between. The CDR3 reads CASEGANYGYTF. Here the CDR3 DNA reads TGTGCCAGCGAGGGTGCTAACTATGGCTACACCTTC.

The rearrangement links TRBV10-3 to TRBJ2-1, with 11 positions matching TRBD2. In germline, CDR1 is ENHRY, CDR2 SYGVKD. The CDR3 is made up of 15 amino acids. The V segment lost 6 bases and the J segment 5 bases; nucleotides outside the gene matches: 6. CDR3 DNA sequence: TGTGCCATCAGCTCTAGCGGGGGGTCAAACAATGAGCAGTTCTTC. Amino acids: CAISSSGGSNNEQFF.

This rearrangement joins TRBV5-4 to TRBJ2-7, with 7 bases lining up with TRBD1. J was trimmed by 3 bases and V by 2 bases; bases with no gene match: 2. Germline values: CDR1 SGHNT, CDR2 YYREEE (reference sequence). This CDR3 region has 13 residues. CDR3: CASSLDRVYEQYF. CDR3 DNA sequence: TGTGCCAGCAGCTTAGACAGGGTCTACGAGCAGTACTTC. Looking up the rest from reference TRBV5-4 and TRBJ2-7 gives the full variable domain: ETGVTQSPTHLIKTRGQQVTLRCSSQSGHNTVSWYQQALGQGPQFIFQYYREEENGRGNFPPRFSGLQFPNYSSELNVNALELDDSALYLCASSLDRVYEQYFGPGTRLTVT.

This chain links TRBV18 with TRBJ1-2, with D perhaps TRBD1 (6 bases). Trimming cost V 0 bases and J 4 bases, with 9 bases left between them. CDR3 length equals 14 residues. The germline V gene has CDR1 KGHSH and CDR2 LQKENI. Here the CDR3 DNA reads TGTGCCAGCTCACCACCGGGAGGGGGCTATGGCTACACCTTC. Encoded protein: CASSPPGGGYGYTF.

This chain connects TRBV4-3 to TRBJ1-1; the D is unclear. The CDR3 sequence is 13 residues long. Per germline, CDR1 LGHNA and CDR2 YSLEER. Trimming pared 0 bases from V and 11 bases from J, leaving 13 bases between. The CDR3: CASSQDRQDRAFF. The CDR3 DNA reads TGCGCCAGCAGCCAAGATCGGCAGGATAGGGCTTTCTTT.

J is TRBJ2-4 and V is TRBV24-1, with TRBD1 matching 7 bases. CDR3 length equals 13 residues. CDR1 and CDR2 (germline): KGHDR, SFDVKD. V was pared by 4 bases and J by 8 bases, with 4 bases of the junction left unmatched. CDR3 amino acids: CATSDDRADIQYF. DNA for the CDR3: TGTGCCACCAGTGACGACAGGGCGGACATTCAGTACTTC.

This clone came up a few times. The V call is TRBV19, the J call TRBJ1-1, with unresolved D. This CDR3 comprises 11 residues. V was cut by 7 bases and J by 1 base, with 4 bases left in between. The V gene's germline CDR1 is LNHDA and CDR2 SQIVND (reference sequence). Written as DNA, the CDR3 is TGTGCCAGTATAGAGAACACTGAAGCTTTCTTT. Its protein is CASIENTEAFF.

This rearrangement joins TRBV19 to TRBJ1-3; 7 positions match TRBD1. The CDR3 has 14 amino acids. V was clipped by 6 bases and J by 0 bases; unmatched bases: 2. Germline CDR1 LNHDA, CDR2 SQIVND (reference sequence). CDR3 region: CASSDRDSGNTIYF. The CDR3 DNA reads TGTGCCAGTAGCGACAGGGACTCTGGAAACACCATATATTTT.

The chain couples TRBV6-5 to TRBJ2-7; 8 bases align to TRBD1. From germline, CDR1 is MNHEY and CDR2 SVGAGI. CDR3 size: 13 residues. V lost 4 bases and J lost 12; bases outside the gene matches: 11. CDR3 in DNA: TGTGCCAGCAGTTCCCCGGGGACAGGAACAATGTACTTC. Its translation is CASSSPGTGTMYF.

This chain uses TRBV18 with TRBJ1-1; no clear D gene. V gave up 3 bases and J gave up 4 bases, with 12 bases separating them. The CDR3 consists of 14 residues. The germline CDR1 and CDR2 sequences are KGHSH and LQKENI. CDR3 protein: CASSPGLEGTEAFF. CDR3 DNA sequence: TGTGCCAGCTCACCGGGTCTTGAGGGCACTGAAGCTTTCTTT.

This chain uses TRBV19 with TRBJ2-2, with 7 bases identical to TRBD1. Germline trimming cut 6 bases from V and 6 bases from J; bases unmatched to any gene: 4. CDR1 LNHDA and CDR2 SQIVND come from the germline V gene (reference sequence). This CDR3 spans 13 amino acids. The CDR3 is CASSYRGAGELFF. DNA for the CDR3: TGTGCCAGTAGCTACAGGGGCGCCGGGGAGCTGTTTTTT.

This clone was counted a single time. The rearrangement links TRBV6-5 to TRBJ1-4; D remains ambiguous. V was trimmed by 8 bases and J by 0 bases, leaving 7 bases between them. The CDR3 sequence is 13 residues long. CDR1 MNHEY and CDR2 SVGAGI come from the germline V gene. This CDR3 reads CASRGATNEKLFF. The CDR3 DNA sequence: TGTGCCAGCCGGGGTGCAACTAATGAAAAACTGTTTTTT.

The rearrangement links TRBV12-3 or TRBV12-4 to TRBJ2-7; TRBD2 matches 8 bases. The CDR3 contains 13 residues. V dropped 4 bases and J dropped 3; count of bases not matched to a gene: 2. The CDR3 region has the DNA TGTGCCAGCAGTTCCGGGACTAGCTACGAGCAGTACTTC. It codes for CASSSGTSYEQYF.

The rearrangement links TRBV3-1 (or the pseudogene TRBV3-2) to TRBJ2-1; 7 bases are a match to TRBD2. Germline V gives CDR1 LGHDT, CDR2 YNNKEL (reference sequence). The CDR3 contains 15 residues. Losses at the gene ends were 1 base for V and 5 bases for J; bases not matched to a gene: 5. CDR3 sequence (DNA): TGTGCCAGCAGCCAAGTTGGGAGGGCCCACAATGAGCAGTTCTTC. It translates to CASSQVGRAHNEQFF.

The chain combines TRBV28 with TRBJ1-2, with 7 bases that match TRBD1. The CDR3 contains 14 residues. Germline values: CDR1 MDHEN, CDR2 SYDVKM. J lost 4 bases, V lost 6 bases, and 8 bases had no gene match. CDR3 sequence: CASRMTGRFYGYTF. Here the CDR3 DNA reads TGTGCCAGCAGGATGACAGGGCGGTTCTATGGCTACACCTTC.

The chain uses TRBV27 and TRBJ1-2; TRBD1 matches at 7 bases. The CDR3 is 15 amino acids. The germline V gene has CDR1 MNHEY and CDR2 SMNVEV (reference sequence). V gave up 7 bases and J gave up 8 bases; unmatched junction bases: 16. CDR3 sequence reads: CASTGNRDRIGGYTF. CDR3 coding DNA: TGTGCCAGCACCGGAAATAGGGACAGAATAGGGGGCTACACCTTC.

The rearrangement uses TRBV2 and TRBJ2-7; TRBD1 matches 10 bases. V lost 8 bases and J lost 5; bases outside the gene matches: 3. The germline V gene has CDR1 SNHLY and CDR2 FYNNEI. This CDR3 has 12 amino acids. The CDR3 is CASLGQGNEQYF. The DNA for the CDR3 is TGTGCCAGCCTGGGACAGGGGAACGAGCAGTACTTC.